This T cell receptor (beta chain) originates from a study of T-cell reconstitution after alpha-beta-depleted transplantation in children. Whole-study findings and limits: Reportedly, alpha-beta T cells present about two months post-transplant originated from several hundred expanded clones of graft origin.

A note on this clonotype: Its antigen is as yet unknown.

Unique molecular identifiers featured in how the TCRbeta library was prepared. TCRdb recomputed calls from the PCR reads with MiXCR, one row per CDR3 protein. Altogether about 600,000 distinct CDR3 sequences are present, 20% to 25% being singletons, with the ten largest covering 12% to 15%. The CDR3 has 11 amino acids. CDR1 and CDR2 (germline): SNHLY, FYNNEI. Between the trimmed V and J ends, which lost 10 bases and 5 bases, there was a span of 11 bases. The starting material was PBMCs, mostly from graft donor cells, obtained 360 days after TCRalphabeta/CD19-depleted stem cell transplant. The TCR was taken from a boy in the first two years of life who had a stem cell transplant for acute myeloid leukemia, so the T cells may come from the graft donor. V is TRBV2 and J is TRBJ2-5; D not resolved. CDR3 residues: CATKQKETQYF. The CDR3 DNA is TGTGCCACCAAGCAGAAGGAGACCCAGTACTTC.